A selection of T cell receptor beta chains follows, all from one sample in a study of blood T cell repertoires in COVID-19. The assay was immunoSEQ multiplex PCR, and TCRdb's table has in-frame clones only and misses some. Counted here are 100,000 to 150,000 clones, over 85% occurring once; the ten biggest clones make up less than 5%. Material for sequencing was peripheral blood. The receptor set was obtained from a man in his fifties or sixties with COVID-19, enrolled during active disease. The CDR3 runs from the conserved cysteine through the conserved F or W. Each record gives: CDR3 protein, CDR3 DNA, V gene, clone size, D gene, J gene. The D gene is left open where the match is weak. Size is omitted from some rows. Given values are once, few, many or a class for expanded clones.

CASSLASSGSNTGELFF,TGTGCCAGCAGCTTAGCGTCTAGCGGGAGTAACACCGGGGAGCTGTTTTTT,TRBV7-9,NA,TRBD2,TRBJ2-2
CASSLWWQGGYTF,TGTGCCAGCAGTTTATGGTGGCAGGGCGGCTACACCTTC,TRBV28,NA,NA,TRBJ1-2
CASLFLRASETEAFF,TGTGCCAGCCTGTTTTTGAGGGCGTCGGAGACTGAAGCTTTCTTT,TRBV2,once,NA,TRBJ1-1
CASSQDPRAAGEKLFF,TGTGCCAGCAGCCAAGATCCCAGGGCCGCCGGGGAAAAACTGTTTTTT,TRBV3-1/TRBV3-2,NA,NA,TRBJ1-4
CASSAEGGGEEQFF,TGTGCCAGCAGCGCCGAGGGTGGTGGTGAGGAGCAGTTCTTC,TRBV13,NA,NA,TRBJ2-1
CASREQDRLTETQYF,TGTGCCAGCAGAGAACAGGACAGATTAACGGAGACCCAGTACTTC,TRBV14,NA,NA,TRBJ2-5
CAWDQGWGYTF,TGTGCCTGGGATCAGGGGTGGGGCTACACCTTC,TRBV30,NA,NA,TRBJ1-2
CATRQGTHQPQHF,TGTGCCACCAGACAGGGGACACATCAGCCCCAGCATTTT,TRBV15,NA,TRBD1,TRBJ1-5
CASSLGSSYNSPLHF,TGCGCCAGCAGCTTGGGTAGCTCCTATAATTCACCCCTCCACTTT,TRBV5-1,NA,NA,TRBJ1-6
CASSAGTTYNEQFF,TGTGCCAGCAGCGCCGGGACTACCTACAATGAGCAGTTCTTC,TRBV5-4,NA,TRBD2,TRBJ2-1
CASSLVAGEVNYGYTF,TGTGCCAGCAGCTTAGTGGCAGGGGAAGTGAACTATGGCTACACCTTC,TRBV7-8,few,NA,TRBJ1-2
CASSPDRKKGKYEQYF,TGTGCCAGCAGCCCCGACAGGAAAAAGGGAAAGTACGAGCAGTACTTC,TRBV3-1/TRBV3-2,NA,NA,TRBJ2-7
CASSLTPRGNTEAFF,TGCGCCAGCAGCTTGACGCCCAGGGGGAACACTGAAGCTTTCTTT,TRBV5-1,NA,NA,TRBJ1-1
CASSPGGSSYEQYF,TGTGCCAGCAGTCCCGGGGGAAGCTCCTACGAGCAGTACTTC,TRBV6-2/TRBV6-3,NA,NA,TRBJ2-7
CASIPGGPIYEQYF,TGTGCCAGCATTCCCGGGGGGCCGATCTACGAGCAGTACTTC,TRBV28,NA,NA,TRBJ2-7
CASRPGLSYNEQFF,TGCGCCAGCAGACCGGGACTATCCTACAATGAGCAGTTCTTC,TRBV5-1,NA,TRBD2,TRBJ2-1
CASSLGTSPGETQYF,TGCGCCAGCAGCTTGGGGACTAGCCCCGGAGAGACCCAGTACTTC,TRBV5-1,once,TRBD2,TRBJ2-5
CASSDGLAGARELFF,TGTGCCAGCAGTGACGGACTAGCGGGAGCCCGGGAGCTGTTTTTT,TRBV6-1,NA,TRBD2,TRBJ2-2
CASAPWQSTTNEKLFF,TGTGCCAGCGCCCCCTGGCAGTCAACAACTAATGAAAAACTGTTTTTT,TRBV27,NA,NA,TRBJ1-4
CASSPDSFTEAFF,TGTGCCAGCAGCCCCGACAGCTTTACTGAAGCTTTCTTT,TRBV7-9,NA,NA,TRBJ1-1
CASSPVAGYTDTQYF,TGCGCCAGCAGCCCCGTGGCGGGGTACACAGATACGCAGTATTTT,TRBV5-1,NA,NA,TRBJ2-3
CASSWTGGTEAFF,TGTGCCAGCAGTTGGACAGGGGGCACTGAAGCTTTCTTT,TRBV12-3/TRBV12-4,NA,TRBD1,TRBJ1-1
CASSEVDRDGVEQYF,TGTGCCAGCAGTGAAGTCGACAGGGACGGTGTCGAGCAGTACTTC,TRBV6-1,NA,TRBD1,TRBJ2-7
CASSPRNLANTGELFF,TGTGCCAGCAGCCCTCGTAATCTCGCGAACACCGGGGAGCTGTTTTTT,TRBV9,NA,NA,TRBJ2-2
CASSLGTREYNEQFF,TGCGCCAGCAGCTTGGGGACTAGGGAATACAATGAGCAGTTCTTC,TRBV5-1,NA,TRBD2,TRBJ2-1
CAWSFRTGGMTDTQYF,TGTGCCTGGTCTTTCCGGACAGGGGGAATGACAGATACGCAGTATTTT,TRBV30,once,TRBD1,TRBJ2-3
CASSLTSGRLDEQYF,TGCGCCAGCAGCTTAACTAGCGGGAGACTTGACGAGCAGTACTTC,TRBV5-1,NA,TRBD2,TRBJ2-7
CASSQTGTQYF,TGTGCCAGCAGCCAGACGGGTACGCAGTATTTT,TRBV4-2,NA,NA,TRBJ2-3
CASSPWTGGEAFF,TGCGCCAGCAGCCCATGGACAGGGGGCGAAGCTTTCTTT,TRBV5-1,once,TRBD1,TRBJ1-1
CASSQEIAGGSYEQYF,TGTGCCAGCAGCCAAGAGATAGCGGGAGGGTCCTACGAGCAGTACTTC,TRBV3-1/TRBV3-2,NA,TRBD2,TRBJ2-7
CASSPSGLETQYF,TGTGCCAGCAGCCCGTCAGGGTTAGAGACCCAGTACTTC,TRBV11-3,NA,NA,TRBJ2-5
CASSLTGRPGNEQFF,TGCGCCAGCAGCTTGACCGGGAGGCCCGGGAATGAGCAGTTCTTC,TRBV5-1,NA,TRBD2,TRBJ2-1
CASSGLGDTQYF,TGTGCCAGCAGCGGCCTTGGAGATACGCAGTATTTT,TRBV7-3,NA,NA,TRBJ2-3
CASSLRASGRDEQYF,TGTGCCAGCAGCTTACGGGCTAGCGGGAGGGACGAGCAGTACTTC,TRBV7-3,NA,TRBD2,TRBJ2-7
CASSNPSESTEAFF,TGTGCCAGCAGCAACCCTAGCGAGAGCACTGAAGCTTTCTTT,TRBV3-1/TRBV3-2,NA,NA,TRBJ1-1
CASGWTGQNEQYF,TGTGCCAGCGGGTGGACAGGGCAGAACGAGCAGTACTTC,TRBV2,NA,TRBD1,TRBJ2-7
CASSQNQDSSYEQYF,TGCGCCAGCAGCCAGAACCAAGACAGTTCCTACGAGCAGTACTTC,TRBV4-3,NA,NA,TRBJ2-7
CASSFTGTLPGELFF,TGTGCCAGCAGTTTCACGGGGACTCTTCCGGGGGAGCTGTTTTTT,TRBV27,NA,NA,TRBJ2-2
CARSLGKGKSNQPQHF,TGTGCCAGAAGCTTGGGTAAGGGGAAGAGCAATCAGCCCCAGCATTTT,TRBV5-3,NA,NA,TRBJ1-5
CASSGQFTDTQYF,TGTGCCAGTTCGGGACAGTTCACAGATACGCAGTATTTT,TRBV6-5,NA,TRBD1,TRBJ2-3
CSVVRGHEQFF,TGCAGCGTTGTTAGGGGGCATGAGCAGTTCTTC,TRBV29-1,NA,TRBD1,TRBJ2-1
CASSANRATNEKLFF,TGTGCCAGCAGCGCTAACAGAGCAACTAATGAAAAACTGTTTTTT,TRBV9,NA,NA,TRBJ1-4
CASSIGLAGVGVEQYF,TGTGCCAGCAGTATCGGACTAGCGGGAGTTGGGGTCGAGCAGTACTTC,TRBV5-4,NA,TRBD2,TRBJ2-7
CASSPDRGAYEQYF,TGTGCCAGCTCACCGGACAGGGGCGCCTACGAGCAGTACTTC,TRBV18,NA,TRBD1,TRBJ2-7
CASSPSDRQEYNYGYTF,TGTGCCAGCAGCCCATCGGACAGGCAGGAATATAACTATGGCTACACCTTC,TRBV4-2,NA,TRBD1,TRBJ1-2
CASRNYPKNNEQFF,TGTGCCAGTAGAAACTACCCAAAAAACAATGAGCAGTTCTTC,TRBV19,NA,NA,TRBJ2-1
CASSGPREVDEQYF,TGTGCCAGCAGTGGACCCCGGGAGGTCGACGAGCAGTACTTC,TRBV6-2/TRBV6-3,NA,TRBD2,TRBJ2-7
CASSLAGNEQFF,TGTGCCAGCAGCTTAGCCGGGAATGAGCAGTTCTTC,TRBV11-2,NA,NA,TRBJ2-1
CASSLGGLNTEAFF,TGTGCCAGCAGCTTGGGCGGGCTGAACACTGAAGCTTTCTTT,TRBV5-4,NA,NA,TRBJ1-1
CASSKDRGDGYTF,TGTGCCAGCAGTAAGGACAGGGGAGATGGCTACACCTTC,TRBV6-5,NA,TRBD1,TRBJ1-2
CASSAYMTGIGTSGAGEQFF,TGTGCCAGCAGTGCCTATATGACAGGGATTGGGACTAGCGGGGCGGGTGAGCAGTTCTTC,TRBV6-1,once,TRBD2,TRBJ2-1
CASSLAGEYNEQFF,TGTGCCAGCAGTTTAGCGGGTGAATACAATGAGCAGTTCTTC,TRBV6-2/TRBV6-3,NA,TRBD2,TRBJ2-1
CASSQDVAPQRLAGSLLTDTQYF,TGTGCCAGCAGCCAAGATGTAGCCCCCCAAAGACTAGCGGGAAGCCTTCTCACAGATACGCAGTATTTT,TRBV3-1/TRBV3-2,NA,TRBD2,TRBJ2-3
CASSQEGLAGAADTQYF,TGTGCCAGCAGCCAAGAAGGACTAGCGGGAGCCGCGGATACGCAGTATTTT,TRBV3-1/TRBV3-2,NA,TRBD2,TRBJ2-3
CASTLVPTGIEQYF,TGTGCCAGCACCCTTGTACCGACAGGGATAGAGCAGTACTTC,TRBV21-1,NA,NA,TRBJ2-7
CASRDSGDTEAFF,TGCGCCAGCCGGGACAGTGGGGACACTGAAGCTTTCTTT,TRBV10-2,NA,TRBD1,TRBJ1-1
CASSPTSEGYEQYF,TGTGCCAGCAGCCCGACTAGTGAGGGGTACGAGCAGTACTTC,TRBV5-6,once,NA,TRBJ2-7
CASSPSVQLLSGNTIYF,TGTGCCAGCAGCCCATCCGTACAGCTTCTCTCTGGAAACACCATATATTTT,TRBV7-9,NA,NA,TRBJ1-3
CASSQEDRLYAFF,TGTGCCAGCAGCCAAGAAGACAGACTCTACGCTTTCTTT,TRBV3-1/TRBV3-2,NA,NA,TRBJ1-1